This TCR beta chain was obtained from a study of T cell repertoires in cytomegalovirus infection. In the study overall: CMV infection plus the matching HLA type was flagged by public TCR beta signatures.

Points on this clonotype: Its antigen is still unknown.

In TCRdb, the reads were re-called with MiXCR into one record per CDR3 protein. The sample yields under 150,000 distinct CDR3 sequences, 30% seen once. The CDR3 is 15 amino acids. Germline CDR1 reads LNHDA; CDR2 reads SQIVND (reference sequence). Deletions cut 1 base from V and 0 bases from J, with 7 bases between. This specimen was CD8+ T cells from cultured PBMCs, taken from culture after CMV antigen stimulation. The sequence was obtained from a human donor in good health (CMV status not recorded). Some clones in this sample may be carry-over from other donors' samples. The chain has TRBV19 and TRBJ2-1, with unresolved D. As DNA, the CDR3 is TGTGCCAGTAGTATAGTTCCCCGCTCCTACAATGAGCAGTTCTTC. Amino acid sequence: CASSIVPRSYNEQFF.